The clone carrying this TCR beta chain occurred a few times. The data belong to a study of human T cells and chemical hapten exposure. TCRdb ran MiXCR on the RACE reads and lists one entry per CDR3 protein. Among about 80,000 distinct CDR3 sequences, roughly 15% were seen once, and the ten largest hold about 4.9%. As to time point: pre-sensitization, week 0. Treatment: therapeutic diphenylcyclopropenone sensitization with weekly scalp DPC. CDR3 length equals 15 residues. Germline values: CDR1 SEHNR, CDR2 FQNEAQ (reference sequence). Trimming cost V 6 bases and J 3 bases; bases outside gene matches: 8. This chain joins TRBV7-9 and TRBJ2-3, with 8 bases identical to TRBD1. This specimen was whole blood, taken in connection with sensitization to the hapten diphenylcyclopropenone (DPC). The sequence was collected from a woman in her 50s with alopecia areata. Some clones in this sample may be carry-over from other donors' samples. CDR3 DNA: TGTGCCAGCAGTTTCAGGGGGCTTGTGACAGATACGCAGTATTTT. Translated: CASSFRGLVTDTQYF.